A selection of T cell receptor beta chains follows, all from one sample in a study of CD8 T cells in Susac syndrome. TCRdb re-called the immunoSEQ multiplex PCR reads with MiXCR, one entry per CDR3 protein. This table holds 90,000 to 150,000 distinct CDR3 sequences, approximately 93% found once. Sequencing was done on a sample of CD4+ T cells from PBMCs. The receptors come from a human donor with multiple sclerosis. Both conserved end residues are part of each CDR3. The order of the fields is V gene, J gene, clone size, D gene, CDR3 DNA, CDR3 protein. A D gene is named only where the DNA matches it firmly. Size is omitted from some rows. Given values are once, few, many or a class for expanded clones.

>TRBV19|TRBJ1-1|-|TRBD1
TGTGCCAGTAGTAAAATCCCTAGACAGGGGATAGCTGAAGCTTTCTTT
CASSKIPRQGIAEAFF
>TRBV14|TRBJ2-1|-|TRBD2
TGTGCCAGCAGCCCGTTCCCTGGACTAGCGGGGGCGAGCTCCTACAATGAGCAGTTCTTC
CASSPFPGLAGASSYNEQFF
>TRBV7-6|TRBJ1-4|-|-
TGTGCCAGCAGCTTAGGGACAGTGTCTCGAGAAAAACTGTTTTTT
CASSLGTVSREKLFF
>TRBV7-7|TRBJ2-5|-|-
TGTGCCAGCAGCCCCTCGAGCAGCGGATCCGTAGAGACCCAGTACTTC
CASSPSSSGSVETQYF
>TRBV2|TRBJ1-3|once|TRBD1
TGTGCCAGCAGTGACAACAGGGGTGGAAACACCATATATTTT
CASSDNRGGNTIYF
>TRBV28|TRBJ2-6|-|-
TGTGCCAGCCAGGGAGGACAGACCTTCTCTGGGGCCAACGTCCTGACTTTC
CASQGGQTFSGANVLTF
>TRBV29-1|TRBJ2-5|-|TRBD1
TGCAGCGTTATAACACAGGGGACGGAGACCCAGTACTTC
CSVITQGTETQYF
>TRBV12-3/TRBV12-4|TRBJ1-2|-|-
TGTGCCAGCAGTTTAGCACCGGCAGGGGAGAAGACCTTC
CASSLAPAGEKTF
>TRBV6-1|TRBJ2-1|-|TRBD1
TGTGCTACCGGGACAGGGTTCTACAATGAGCAGTTCTTC
CATGTGFYNEQFF
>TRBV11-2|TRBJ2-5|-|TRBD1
TGTGCCAGCAGCAAAGACGGACACAGGGGTTGGCAAGAGACCCAGTACTTC
CASSKDGHRGWQETQYF
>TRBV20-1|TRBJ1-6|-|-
TGCAGTGCTAGTATCTCAACAGGGACTAATTCACCCCTCCACTTT
CSASISTGTNSPLHF
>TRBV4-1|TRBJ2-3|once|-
TGCGCCAGCAGCCCCTCGAGGGGGGGAAACACAGATACGCAGTATTTT
CASSPSRGGNTDTQYF
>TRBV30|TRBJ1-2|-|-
TGTGCCTGGAGTGTAACCGAGAGTGGCTACACCTTC
CAWSVTESGYTF
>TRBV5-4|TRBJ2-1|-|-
TGTGCCAGCAGCTCAGGAGACTACAATGAGCAGTTCTTC
CASSSGDYNEQFF
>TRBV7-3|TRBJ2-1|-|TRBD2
TGTGCCAGCAGCCCCCAGACTAGCGGGGGCGGCCTGTTCTTC
CASSPQTSGGGLFF
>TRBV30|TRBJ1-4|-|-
TGTGCCTGGAGAACAGCTCTCGGAAAACTGTTTTTT
CAWRTALGKLFF
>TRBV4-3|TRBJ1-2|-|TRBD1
TGCGCCAGCAGCCAAGAGCTTGACAGGGGACGTGGCTACACCTTC
CASSQELDRGRGYTF
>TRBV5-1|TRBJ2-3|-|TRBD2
TGCGCCAGCCACAGCGGGGGGACTAGCACAGATACGCAGTATTTT
CASHSGGTSTDTQYF
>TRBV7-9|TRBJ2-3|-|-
TGTGCCAGCAGCCAGGACTGGGATACGCAGTATTTT
CASSQDWDTQYF
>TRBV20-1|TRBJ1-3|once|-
TGCAGTGCTGAGAATCGGGACTCTGGAAACACCATATATTTT
CSAENRDSGNTIYF
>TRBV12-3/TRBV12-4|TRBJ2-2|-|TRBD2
TGTGCCAGCATCAAAAGTCCGACTAGCAGGAACACCGGGGAGCTGTTTTTT
CASIKSPTSRNTGELFF
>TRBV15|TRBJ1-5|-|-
TGTGCCACCAGCAGAGATGAAGGAAATCAGCCCCAGCATTTT
CATSRDEGNQPQHF
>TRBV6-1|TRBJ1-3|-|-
TGTGCCAGCAGCCGCTCAATGTGGTCGAGGGGAAACACCATATATTTT
CASSRSMWSRGNTIYF
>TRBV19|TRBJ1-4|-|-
TGTGCCAGTAGTATGGCCAGGTTGACCCAGGAGAAACTGTTTTTT
CASSMARLTQEKLFF
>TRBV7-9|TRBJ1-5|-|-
TGTGCCAGCAGCAAACAGAACAATCAGCCCCAGCATTTT
CASSKQNNQPQHF
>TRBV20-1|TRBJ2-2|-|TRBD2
TGCAGTGCTAGAGGGACCTTGAGCGGGGAGATCAACACCGGGGAGCTGTTTTTT
CSARGTLSGEINTGELFF
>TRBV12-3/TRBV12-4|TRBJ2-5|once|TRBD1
TGTGCCAGCAGTTTGAGGACAGGAGACCAAGAGACCCAGTACTTC
CASSLRTGDQETQYF
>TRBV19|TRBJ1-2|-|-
TGTGCCAGTCGATTCCCGACAGGCTACTATGGCTACACCTTC
CASRFPTGYYGYTF
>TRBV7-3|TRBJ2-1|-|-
TGTGCCAGCAGCTCATTAAAGGACGGTCTAAAGTTCTTC
CASSSLKDGLKFF
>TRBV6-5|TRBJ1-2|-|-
TGTGCCAGCAGGGAACCCGGCACAGTGGATGGCTACACCTTC
CASREPGTVDGYTF
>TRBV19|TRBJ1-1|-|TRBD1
TGTGCCAGTAGTACCAGACAGGGCTTAGGGAACACTGAAGCTTTCTTT
CASSTRQGLGNTEAFF
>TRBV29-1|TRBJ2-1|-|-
TGCAGCGTTTCCACACTAGGGGGGACCGTGATGGATGAGCAGTTCTTC
CSVSTLGGTVMDEQFF
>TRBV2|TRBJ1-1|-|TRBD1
TGTGCCAGCAGTGGGGACAGGGTTGAAGCTTTCTTT
CASSGDRVEAFF
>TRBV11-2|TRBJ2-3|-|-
TGTGCCAGCAGCTTAAGGTTCACAGATACGCAGTATTTT
CASSLRFTDTQYF
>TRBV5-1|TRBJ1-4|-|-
TGCGCCAGCAGCTTGGCCGCGAGTGAAAAACTGTTTTTT
CASSLAASEKLFF
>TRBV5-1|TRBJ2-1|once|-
TGCGCCAGCAGCCTCCGACAGAGCTCCTACAATGAGCAGTTCTTC
CASSLRQSSYNEQFF
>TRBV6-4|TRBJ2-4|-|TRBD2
TGTGCCAGCAGTGACGTGCGGGGGGAAGCCAAAAACATTCAGTACTTC
CASSDVRGEAKNIQYF
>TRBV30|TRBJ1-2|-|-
TGTGCCTCCGGACGGGGGACGTATGGCTACACCTTC
CASGRGTYGYTF
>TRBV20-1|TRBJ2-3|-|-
TGCAGTGCTAGAGTTGCCAGGGGATACACAGATACGCAGTATTTT
CSARVARGYTDTQYF
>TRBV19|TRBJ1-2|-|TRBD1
TGTGCCAGTAGTATACCGGGACAGGGGAGCCGCTATGGCTACACCTTC
CASSIPGQGSRYGYTF
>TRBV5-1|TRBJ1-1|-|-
TGCGCCAGCAGCTCCGTACAGGCGAACACTGAAGCTTTCTTT
CASSSVQANTEAFF
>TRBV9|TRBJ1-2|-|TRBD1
TGTGCCAGCAGCGTTGACAGGGGGCCTGGCTACACCTTC
CASSVDRGPGYTF
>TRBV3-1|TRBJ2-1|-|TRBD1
TGTGCCAGCAGCCAAGTTAGGACAGGGTACAATGAGCAGTTCTTC
CASSQVRTGYNEQFF
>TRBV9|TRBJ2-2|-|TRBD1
TGTGCCAGCGGAATCCGGGACAGGGTCTTATCCGGGGAGCTGTTTTTT
CASGIRDRVLSGELFF